The T cell receptor beta chain described here comes from a study of spatial heterogeneity in lung cancer. Study background: Alpha-chain sequences were consistently detected less often than beta-chain sequences. On average, each unique TCR and UMI combination appeared more than ten times in raw reads.

Via MiXCR, TCRdb re-called the 5' RACE reads, giving one row per CDR3 protein. The table includes 30,000 to 45,000 distinct CDR3 sequences, 7% to 7.5% detected once. A few counts support this clonotype. Germline-derived CDR1 and CDR2 are LNHNV and YYDKDF (reference sequence). The CDR3 covers 15 residues. V lost 1 base and J 2 bases, leaving 11 bases between the germline ends. As to time point: sample taken at primary tumor resection. The donors, 72 patients with untreated early-stage non-small cell lung cancer, provided the samples. Extraction of whole RNA from tumor, nontumor lung or frozen PBMC preceded unsorted sequencing.

The material sequenced was PBMCs, taken at surgery. This sequence was found in a female donor with early-stage non-small cell lung cancer. The rearrangement links TRBV15 to TRBJ2-5, with D perhaps TRBD2 (5 bases). The CDR3 DNA sequence: TGTGCCACCAGCAGAGGTCTCGGGGATCAAGAGACCCAGTACTTC. Protein product: CATSRGLGDQETQYF. Together with reference TRBV15 and TRBJ2-5, the CDR3 gives the full variable domain: DAMVIQNPRYQVTQFGKPVTLSCSQTLNHNVMYWYQQKSSQAPKLLFHYYDKDFNNEADTPDNFQSRRPNTSFCFLDIRSPGLGDTAMYLCATSRGLGDQETQYFGPGTRLLVL.